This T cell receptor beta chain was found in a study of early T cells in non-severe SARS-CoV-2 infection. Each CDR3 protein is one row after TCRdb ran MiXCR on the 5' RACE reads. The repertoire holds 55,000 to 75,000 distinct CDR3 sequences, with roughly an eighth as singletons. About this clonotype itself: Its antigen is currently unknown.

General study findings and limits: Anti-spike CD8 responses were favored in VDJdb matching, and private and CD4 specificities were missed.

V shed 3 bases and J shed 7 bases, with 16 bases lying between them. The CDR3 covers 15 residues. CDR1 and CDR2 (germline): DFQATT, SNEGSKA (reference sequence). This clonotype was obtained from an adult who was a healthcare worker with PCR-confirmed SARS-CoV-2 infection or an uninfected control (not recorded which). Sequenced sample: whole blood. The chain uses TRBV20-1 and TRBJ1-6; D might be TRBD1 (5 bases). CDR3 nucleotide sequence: TGCAGTGCTAGTTTGGACGGTAGGGGAAATTCACCCCTCCACTTT. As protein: CSASLDGRGNSPLHF.